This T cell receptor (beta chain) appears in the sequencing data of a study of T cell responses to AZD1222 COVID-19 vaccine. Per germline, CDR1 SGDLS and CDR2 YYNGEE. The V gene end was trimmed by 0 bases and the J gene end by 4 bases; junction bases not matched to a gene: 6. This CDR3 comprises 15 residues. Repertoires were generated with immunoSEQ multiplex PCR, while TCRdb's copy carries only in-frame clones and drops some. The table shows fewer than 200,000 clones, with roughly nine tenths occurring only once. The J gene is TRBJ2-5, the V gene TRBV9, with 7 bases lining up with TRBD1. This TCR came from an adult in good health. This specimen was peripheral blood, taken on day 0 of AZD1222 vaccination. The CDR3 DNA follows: TGTGCCAGCAGCGTAGCCCGGACAGGTCGAGAGACCCAGTACTTC. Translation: CASSVARTGRETQYF.